The rows below give T cell receptor beta chains drawn from one sample of a study of T cells in Graves' hyperthyroidism and ophthalmopathy. TCRdb recomputed calls from the multiplex PCR reads with MiXCR, one row per CDR3 protein. Counted here are over 700,000 distinct CDR3 sequences, approximately 36% occurring once; the ten biggest clones make up about a third. The sequenced material came from blood. Every receptor here comes from a woman aged 40-49 years with Graves' hyperthyroidism. Both conserved end residues are part of each CDR3. The D gene is left open where the match is weak. Some rows have no size entry. The others give once, few or many, or a class for an expanded clone.

j_gene	v_gene	d_gene	abundance	CDR3aa	CDR3nt
TRBJ2-7	TRBV11-2	TRBD1	-	CASSYRGQGKGEQYF	TGTGCCAGCAGCTACCGGGGACAGGGCAAGGGCGAGCAGTACTTC
TRBJ1-2	TRBV10-3	-	-	CAINRDYGYTF	TGTGCCATCAACAGGGACTATGGCTACACCTTC
TRBJ1-5	TRBV5-1	TRBD1	-	CASSEQGDYSNQPQHF	TGCGCCAGCAGCGAACAGGGGGACTATAGCAATCAGCCCCAGCATTTT
TRBJ1-2	TRBV12-3/TRBV12-4	-	-	CASKSGANDGYTF	TGTGCCAGCAAATCAGGGGCAAACGATGGCTACACCTTC
TRBJ2-2	TRBV10-3	-	-	CAISEGRAGGELFF	TGTGCCATCAGTGAGGGCCGAGCTGGCGGGGAGCTGTTTTTT
TRBJ1-5	TRBV24-1	-	many	CATSPEAANQPQHF	TGTGCCACCTCCCCCGAGGCAGCAAATCAGCCCCAGCATTTT
TRBJ1-2	TRBV2	TRBD1	many	CASPESGTGFSNYGYTF	TGTGCCAGCCCCGAGTCCGGGACAGGGTTCTCCAACTATGGCTACACCTTC
TRBJ1-2	TRBV4-3	-	-	CASSQEEGRPYGYTF	TGCGCCAGCAGCCAAGAAGAGGGCCGCCCCTATGGCTACACCTTC
TRBJ2-2	TRBV6-5	-	few	CASSYSRSTGELFF	TGTGCCAGCAGTTACTCCAGGAGTACCGGGGAGCTGTTTTTT
TRBJ1-5	TRBV15	-	many	CATKTGGVSNQPQHF	TGTGCCACCAAGACGGGGGGGGTGAGCAATCAGCCCCAGCATTTT
TRBJ2-7	TRBV7-8	-	many	CASSFGISYEQYF	TGTGCCAGCAGCTTTGGGATCTCCTACGAGCAGTACTTC
TRBJ2-7	TRBV6-1	TRBD2	once	CASNTLAGGYERYF	TGTGCCAGCAACACCCTAGCGGGAGGCTACGAGCGGTACTTC
TRBJ1-5	TRBV10-3	-	once	CAISQQGVQRPSAQPQHF	TGTGCCATCAGTCAACAGGGAGTTCAACGCCCGTCGGCCCAGCCCCAGCATTTT
TRBJ2-5	TRBV7-6	-	many	CASSFEMGTQYF	TGTGCCAGCAGCTTTGAAATGGGGACCCAGTACTTC
TRBJ1-2	TRBV5-6	-	few	CASSYRESAERARRGYTF	TGTGCCAGCAGTTACCGCGAGAGTGCAGAGAGGGCGCGAAGGGGCTACACCTTC
TRBJ1-1	TRBV5-1	-	-	CASSRRRSLGSEAFF	TGCGCCAGCAGCCGACGAAGATCCCTAGGTTCTGAAGCTTTCTTT
TRBJ1-2	TRBV29-1	-	-	CSLGVTGTDYGYTF	TGCAGCCTGGGGGTGACCGGGACGGACTATGGCTACACCTTC
TRBJ1-2	TRBV7-9	-	few	CASSRASRDGPNYGYTF	TGTGCCAGCAGCAGGGCTTCCCGGGACGGCCCTAACTATGGCTACACCTTC
TRBJ1-5	TRBV20-1	-	few	CSATRTVGADQPQHF	TGCAGTGCTACCAGGACTGTGGGGGCGGATCAGCCCCAGCATTTT
TRBJ2-6	TRBV5-1	TRBD1	few	CASSSSWTGAYSGANVLTF	TGCGCCAGCAGCTCCTCTTGGACAGGGGCATACTCTGGGGCCAACGTCCTGACTTTC
TRBJ1-4	TRBV12-3/TRBV12-4	-	many	CASTAREKLFF	TGTGCCAGCACGGCCCGGGAAAAACTGTTTTTT
TRBJ2-7	TRBV2	-	-	CASTIRTGDSF	TGTGCCAGCACCATTCGGACGGGCGACAGTTTC
TRBJ2-7	TRBV5-1	-	-	CASSQVYSSGGEQYF	TGCGCCAGCAGCCAAGTTTATAGTTCCGGCGGCGAGCAGTACTTC
TRBJ2-7	TRBV7-9	TRBD1	many	CASSWGTGGGYEQYF	TGTGCCAGCAGCTGGGGGACAGGGGGAGGATACGAGCAGTACTTC
TRBJ1-2	TRBV2	-	many	CASRKNRETKGYTF	TGTGCCAGCAGGAAAAACAGGGAAACTAAGGGCTACACCTTC
TRBJ2-5	TRBV4-3	-	-	CASSQEVLRTRQETQYF	TGCGCCAGCAGCCAAGAAGTACTACGGACCAGACAAGAGACCCAGTACTTC
TRBJ2-3	TRBV10-1	-	-	CASRQGTSTDTQYF	TGCGCCAGCAGGCAGGGGACGAGCACAGATACGCAGTATTTT
TRBJ1-5	TRBV12-3/TRBV12-4	-	many	CASSLSDGDNQPQHF	TGTGCCAGCAGTTTAAGCGATGGGGACAATCAGCCCCAGCATTTT
TRBJ2-7	TRBV15	TRBD1	many	CATSRGMRGPSYEQYF	TGTGCCACCAGCAGAGGGATGAGGGGGCCCTCCTACGAGCAGTACTTC
TRBJ2-7	TRBV7-3	-	many	CASSRAYEQYF	TGTGCCAGCAGCCGTGCCTACGAGCAGTACTTC
TRBJ2-5	TRBV7-2	TRBD2	-	CASSQERAGGPETQYF	TGTGCCAGCAGCCAAGAGCGAGCGGGGGGGCCGGAGACCCAGTACTTC
TRBJ2-7	TRBV5-1	TRBD2	-	CASSPGAGTLYEQYF	TGCGCCAGCAGCCCCGGAGCGGGAACACTCTACGAGCAGTACTTC
TRBJ2-7	TRBV10-3	-	-	CAISPRGYEQYF	TGTGCCATCAGCCCCCGGGGGTACGAGCAGTACTTC
TRBJ1-5	TRBV6-6	-	-	CASNRGLNQPQHF	TGTGCCAGCAATCGGGGGCTTAATCAGCCCCAGCATTTT
TRBJ1-2	TRBV29-1	TRBD1	many	CSVGGQGRNGYTF	TGCAGCGTCGGGGGACAGGGGAGGAACGGCTACACCTTC
TRBJ1-2	TRBV7-9	-	-	CASSLSGGLYGYTF	TGTGCCAGCAGCTTATCCGGCGGGCTCTATGGCTACACCTTC
TRBJ1-3	TRBV7-2	-	many	CASSFKEGNTIYF	TGTGCCAGCAGCTTCAAGGAGGGAAACACCATATATTTT
TRBJ1-1	TRBV10-3	-	-	CAITERGGNTEAFF	TGTGCCATCACCGAACGGGGGGGGAACACTGAAGCTTTCTTT
TRBJ2-2	TRBV10-3	TRBD2	many	CAINTGTSGGVTGELFF	TGTGCCATCAACACCGGGACTAGCGGGGGTGTCACCGGGGAGCTGTTTTTT
TRBJ1-2	TRBV12-3/TRBV12-4	-	few	CASRMDAWAGAYGYTF	TGTGCCAGCAGGATGGATGCCTGGGCAGGCGCCTATGGCTACACCTTC
TRBJ1-2	TRBV6-1	-	few	CASIGRLYTYTF	TGTGCCAGCATTGGCAGGTTGTATACCTACACCTTC
TRBJ2-2	TRBV7-2	-	-	CASSATGGRPGELFF	TGTGCCAGCAGCGCTACGGGGGGCCGGCCCGGGGAGCTGTTTTTT
TRBJ1-2	TRBV2	TRBD1	-	CASRGGTANYGYTF	TGTGCCAGCAGGGGAGGGACAGCTAACTATGGCTACACCTTC
TRBJ2-5	TRBV12-5	TRBD2	-	CASGLVLSSGEETQYF	TGTGCTAGTGGTTTGGTACTCTCTAGCGGTGAAGAGACCCAGTACTTC
TRBJ2-5	TRBV25-1	-	-	CASNFREVETQYF	TGTGCCAGCAACTTCCGGGAAGTGGAGACCCAGTACTTC
TRBJ1-1	TRBV12-3/TRBV12-4	-	few	CASSPTLQGNAEAFF	TGTGCCAGCAGTCCCACATTACAGGGAAACGCTGAAGCTTTCTTT
TRBJ2-7	TRBV19	TRBD2	-	CATQTGTSSYEQYF	TGTGCCACACAAACCGGGACTAGCTCCTACGAGCAGTACTTC
TRBJ2-7	TRBV19	-	-	CASSISLGYEQYF	TGTGCCAGTAGTATCAGTCTGGGCTACGAGCAGTACTTC
TRBJ1-5	TRBV25-1	-	many	CASSDRTDNQPQHF	TGTGCCAGCAGTGACCGGACAGACAATCAGCCCCAGCATTTT
TRBJ1-4	TRBV25-1	TRBD1	many	CASSGVQGRGEKLFF	TGTGCCAGCAGTGGGGTACAGGGGAGAGGTGAAAAACTGTTTTTT
TRBJ1-5	TRBV5-6	-	few	CASSLYDRNSNQPQHF	TGTGCCAGCAGCTTGTATGACCGTAATAGCAATCAGCCCCAGCATTTT
TRBJ1-1	TRBV12-3/TRBV12-4	-	few	CASSLRGGVGANTEAFF	TGTGCCAGCAGTTTAAGAGGTGGGGTTGGGGCGAACACTGAAGCTTTCTTT
TRBJ1-2	TRBV10-3	TRBD1	-	CAISEGDRAYGYTF	TGTGCCATCAGTGAGGGGGACAGGGCCTATGGCTACACCTTC
TRBJ1-4	TRBV5-1	-	-	CASSLEGRYEKLFF	TGCGCCAGCAGCTTGGAGGGGAGGTATGAAAAACTGTTTTTT
TRBJ1-2	TRBV29-1	-	-	CSPPRHYGYTF	TGCAGCCCGCCGCGGCACTATGGCTACACCTTC